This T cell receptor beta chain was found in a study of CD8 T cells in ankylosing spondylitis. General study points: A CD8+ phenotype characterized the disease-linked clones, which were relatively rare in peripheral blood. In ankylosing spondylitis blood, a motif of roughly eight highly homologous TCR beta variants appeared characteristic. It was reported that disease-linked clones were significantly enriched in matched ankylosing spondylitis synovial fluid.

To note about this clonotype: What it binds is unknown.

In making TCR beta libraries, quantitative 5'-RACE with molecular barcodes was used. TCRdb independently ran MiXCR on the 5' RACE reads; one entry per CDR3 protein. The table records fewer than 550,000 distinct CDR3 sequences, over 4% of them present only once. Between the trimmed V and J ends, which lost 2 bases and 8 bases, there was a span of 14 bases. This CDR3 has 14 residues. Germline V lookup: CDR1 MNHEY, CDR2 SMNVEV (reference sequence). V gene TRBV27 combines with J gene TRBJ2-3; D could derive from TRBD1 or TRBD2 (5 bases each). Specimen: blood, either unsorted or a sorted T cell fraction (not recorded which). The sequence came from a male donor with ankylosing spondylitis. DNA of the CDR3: TGTGCCAGCAGTTTAGAGGGAGATAGGGGTACGCAGTATTTT. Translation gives CASSLEGDRGTQYF.